The 8 T cell receptor beta chains given below trace back to one sample, sequenced in a study of CXCR3-negative and CXCR3-positive naive CD8 T cells. The TRB cDNA libraries were prepared by 5' RACE with UMI labels. TCRdb reprocessed the 5' RACE reads and reports one entry per CDR3 protein, with no DNA. The sample totals about 90,000 distinct CDR3 sequences. The sample consisted of naive CXCR3- CD8+ T cells from blood. Subset meaning: CD45RO-CCR7+CD27+CD95- naive CD8+ T cells lacking CXCR3 (TNR3-). These receptors all stem from a human donor in good health. Some clones in this sample may be carry-over from other donors' samples.

The chain has TRBV7-9 and TRBJ2-1. The CDR3 covers 15 residues. Germline CDR1 is SEHNR and CDR2 is FQNEAQ (reference sequence). CDR3 amino acids: CASSLVREPYNEQFF. Filled out from reference TRBV7-9 and TRBJ2-1, the complete variable domain reads DTGVSQNPRHKITKRGQNVTFRCDPISEHNRLYWYRQTLGQGPEFLTYFQNEAQLEKSRLLSDRFSAERPKGSFSTLEIQRTEQGDSAMYLCASSLVREPYNEQFFGPGTRLTVL.

This chain connects TRBV29-1 to TRBJ2-1; TCRdb designates TRBD1, a call that cannot be tested without DNA. This CDR3 has 13 residues. Per germline, CDR1 SQVTM and CDR2 ANQGSEA. The CDR3 spells CSAGTGEYSEQFF.

V is TRBV29-1 and J is TRBJ2-1; TCRdb's D call of TRBD1 is untestable without DNA. The CDR3 runs 15 residues. Germline CDR1 reads SQVTM; CDR2 reads ANQGSEA. The chain's CDR3 is CSVEGGTETYNEQFF.

CDR3 in amino acids: CASSLPLGTGELFF. The chain uses TRBV12-3 or TRBV12-4 and TRBJ2-2. The CDR3 has 14 residues.

The chain uses TRBV7-9 and TRBJ2-7; TCRdb returns TRBD1, unconfirmable since there is no DNA. In germline, CDR1 is SEHNR, CDR2 FQNEAQ (reference sequence). The CDR3 length is 16 residues. CDR3 protein: CASSDGTGSFSYEQYF.

The chain couples TRBV5-5 to TRBJ2-1; the D call from TCRdb, TRBD2, cannot be confirmed without DNA. The length of the CDR3 is 20 residues. Germline CDR1 reads SGHKS; CDR2 reads YYEKEE (reference sequence). CDR3 loop: CASSLLGGLAEDSSYNEQFF.

The V gene is TRBV11-2, the J gene TRBJ2-2; TCRdb's D call of TRBD2 is untestable without DNA. This CDR3 is 19 amino acids long. Per germline, CDR1 SGHAT and CDR2 FQNNGV. CDR3 loop: CASSSPTSGGGPNTGELFF.

The CDR3 is CASSIALRVAYEQYF. The genes are TRBV19 and TRBJ2-7; the D call of TRBD1 rests on TCRdb alone, since no DNA is present to check it. Germline V CDR1 and CDR2: LNHDA, SQIVND (reference sequence). The CDR3 has 15 residues.